The clone carrying this T cell receptor (beta chain) was recorded a few times. Its antigen remains unknown. The sample belongs to a study of identical twins. General study findings and limits: The conclusions drew on cross-sectional statistical analysis instead of tracking the same donors. In zero-insertion analyses, partial confounding could arise from invariant MAIT and iNKT cells.

Template switching, a step in the protocol, added a universal primer site, and cDNA carried unique molecular identifiers. TCRdb re-called the 5' RACE reads through MiXCR, storing one row per CDR3 protein. Of some 900,000 distinct CDR3 sequences detected, more than 9% appear once; the ten largest clones hold around 1.6%. Trimming took 0 bases from V and 2 from J, leaving 14 bases between them. The CDR3 spans 16 residues. The V gene's germline CDR1 is SGHRS and CDR2 YFSETQ. These data also featured in a second study, about yellow fever vaccine responses in identical twins.

This chain joins TRBV5-1 and TRBJ2-5; D is perhaps TRBD1 or TRBD2 (5 bases each). The receptor was isolated from a woman between 18 and 29 years old in good health. Sequencing was performed on PBMCs. CDR3 residues: CASSLGPGRIQETQYF. The CDR3 bases are TGCGCCAGCAGCTTGGGACCGGGACGGATACAAGAGACCCAGTACTTC.